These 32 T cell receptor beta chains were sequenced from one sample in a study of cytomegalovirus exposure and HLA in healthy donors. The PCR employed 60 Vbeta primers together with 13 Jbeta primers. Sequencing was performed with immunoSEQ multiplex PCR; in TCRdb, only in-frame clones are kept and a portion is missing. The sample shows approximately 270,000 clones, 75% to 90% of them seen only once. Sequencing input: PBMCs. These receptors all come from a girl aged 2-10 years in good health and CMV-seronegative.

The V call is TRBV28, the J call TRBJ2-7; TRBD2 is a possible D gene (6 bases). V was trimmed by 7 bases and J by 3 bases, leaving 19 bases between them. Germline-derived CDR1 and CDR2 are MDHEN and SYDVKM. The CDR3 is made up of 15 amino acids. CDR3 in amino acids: CASTSGGDGGYEQYF. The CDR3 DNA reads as TGTGCCAGCACCTCCGGCGGGGATGGAGGCTACGAGCAGTACTTC.

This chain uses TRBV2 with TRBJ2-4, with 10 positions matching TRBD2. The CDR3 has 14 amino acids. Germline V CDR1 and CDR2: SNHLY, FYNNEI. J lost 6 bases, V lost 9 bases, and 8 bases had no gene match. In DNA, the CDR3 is TGTGCCAGAGAGCGGGAGGGAAGTGTAAACATTCAGTACTTC. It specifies CAREREGSVNIQYF.

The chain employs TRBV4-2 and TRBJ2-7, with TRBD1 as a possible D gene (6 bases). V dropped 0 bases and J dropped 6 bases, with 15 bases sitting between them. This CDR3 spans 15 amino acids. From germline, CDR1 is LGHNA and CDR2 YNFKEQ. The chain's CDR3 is CASSQDSDRSREQYF. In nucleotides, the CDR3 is TGTGCCAGCAGCCAAGATTCAGACAGGTCCCGCGAGCAGTACTTC.

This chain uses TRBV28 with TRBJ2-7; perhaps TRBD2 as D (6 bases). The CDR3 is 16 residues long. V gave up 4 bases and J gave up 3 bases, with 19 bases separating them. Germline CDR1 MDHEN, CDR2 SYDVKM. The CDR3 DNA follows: TGTGCCAGCAGTTCCCGGGGGAGGAACGTTGGCTACGAGCAGTACTTC. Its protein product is CASSSRGRNVGYEQYF.

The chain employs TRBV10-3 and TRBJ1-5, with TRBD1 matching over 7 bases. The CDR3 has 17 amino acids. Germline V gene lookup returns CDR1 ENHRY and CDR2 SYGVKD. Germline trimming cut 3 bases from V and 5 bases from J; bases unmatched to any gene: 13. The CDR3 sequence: CAISDDPTDRADQPQHF. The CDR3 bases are TGTGCCATCAGTGACGACCCTACCGACAGGGCAGATCAGCCCCAGCATTTT.

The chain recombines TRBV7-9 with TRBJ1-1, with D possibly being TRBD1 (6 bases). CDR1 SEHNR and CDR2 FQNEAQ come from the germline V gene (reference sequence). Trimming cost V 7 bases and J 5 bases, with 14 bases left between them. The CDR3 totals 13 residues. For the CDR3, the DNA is TGTGCCAGCACCCGACAGGCCGCGACTGAAGCTTTCTTT. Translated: CASTRQAATEAFF.

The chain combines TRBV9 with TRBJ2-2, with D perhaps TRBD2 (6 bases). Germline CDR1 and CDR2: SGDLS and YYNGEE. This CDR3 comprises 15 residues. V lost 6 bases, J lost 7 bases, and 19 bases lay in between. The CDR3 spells CASTLSRGKDGELFF. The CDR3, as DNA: TGTGCCAGCACCCTTTCCCGGGGGAAGGACGGGGAGCTGTTTTTT.

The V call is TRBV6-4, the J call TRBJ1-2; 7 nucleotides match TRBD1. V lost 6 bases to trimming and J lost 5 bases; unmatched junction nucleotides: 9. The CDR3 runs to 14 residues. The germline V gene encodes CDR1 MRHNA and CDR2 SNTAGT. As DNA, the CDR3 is TGTGCCAGCAGGAATATACCAGGGGGGTATGGCTACACCTTC. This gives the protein CASRNIPGGYGYTF.

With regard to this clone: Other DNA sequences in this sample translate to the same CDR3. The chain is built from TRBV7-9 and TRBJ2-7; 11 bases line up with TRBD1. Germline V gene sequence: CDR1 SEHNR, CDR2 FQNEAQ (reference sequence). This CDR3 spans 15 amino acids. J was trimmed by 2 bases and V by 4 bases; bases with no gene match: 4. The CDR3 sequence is CASSSPGQGAYEQYF. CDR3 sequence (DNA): TGTGCCAGCAGCTCACCGGGACAGGGGGCCTACGAGCAGTACTTC. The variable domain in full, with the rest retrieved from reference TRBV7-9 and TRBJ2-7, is DTGVSQNPRHKITKRGQNVTFRCDPISEHNRLYWYRQTLGQGPEFLTYFQNEAQLEKSRLLSDRFSAERPKGSFSTLEIQRTEQGDSAMYLCASSSPGQGAYEQYFGPGTRLTVT.

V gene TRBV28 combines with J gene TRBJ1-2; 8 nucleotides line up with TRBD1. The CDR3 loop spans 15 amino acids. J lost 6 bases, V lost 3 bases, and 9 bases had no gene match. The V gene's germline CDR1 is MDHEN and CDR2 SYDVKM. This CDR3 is CASSFRTGWNNGYTF. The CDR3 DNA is TGTGCCAGCAGTTTTCGGACAGGGTGGAACAATGGCTACACCTTC.

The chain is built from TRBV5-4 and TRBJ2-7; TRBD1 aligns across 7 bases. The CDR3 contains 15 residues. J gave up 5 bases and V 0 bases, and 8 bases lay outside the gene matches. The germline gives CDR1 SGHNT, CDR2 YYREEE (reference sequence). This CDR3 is CASSLDQTGSHEQYF. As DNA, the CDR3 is TGTGCCAGCAGCTTGGATCAGACAGGGTCCCACGAGCAGTACTTC. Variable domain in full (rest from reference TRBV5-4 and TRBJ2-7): ETGVTQSPTHLIKTRGQQVTLRCSSQSGHNTVSWYQQALGQGPQFIFQYYREEENGRGNFPPRFSGLQFPNYSSELNVNALELDDSALYLCASSLDQTGSHEQYFGPGTRLTVT.

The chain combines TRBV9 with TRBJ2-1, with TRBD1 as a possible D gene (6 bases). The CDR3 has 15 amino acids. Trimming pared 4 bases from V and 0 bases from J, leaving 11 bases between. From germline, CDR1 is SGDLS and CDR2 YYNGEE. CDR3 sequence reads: CASSLHRASYNEQFF. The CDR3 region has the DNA TGTGCCAGCAGCCTACACAGGGCCTCCTACAATGAGCAGTTCTTC. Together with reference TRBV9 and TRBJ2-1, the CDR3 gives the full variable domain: DSGVTQTPKHLITATGQRVTLRCSPRSGDLSVYWYQQSLDQGLQFLIQYYNGEERAKGNILERFSAQQFPDLHSELNLSSLELGDSALYFCASSLHRASYNEQFFGPGTRLTVL.

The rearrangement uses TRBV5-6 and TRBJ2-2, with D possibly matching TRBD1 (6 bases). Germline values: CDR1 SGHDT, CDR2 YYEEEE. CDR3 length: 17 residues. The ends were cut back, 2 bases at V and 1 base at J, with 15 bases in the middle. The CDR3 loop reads CASSLDRPGQNTGELFF. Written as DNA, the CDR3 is TGTGCCAGCAGCTTAGACAGGCCAGGGCAGAACACCGGGGAGCTGTTTTTT.

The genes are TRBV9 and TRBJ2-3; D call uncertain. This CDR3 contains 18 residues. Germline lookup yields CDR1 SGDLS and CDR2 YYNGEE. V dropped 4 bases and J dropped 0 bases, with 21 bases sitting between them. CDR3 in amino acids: CASSSSYRFFYSTDTQYF. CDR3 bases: TGTGCCAGCAGCTCCTCTTATCGGTTCTTTTATAGCACAGATACGCAGTATTTT. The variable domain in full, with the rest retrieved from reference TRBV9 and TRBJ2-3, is DSGVTQTPKHLITATGQRVTLRCSPRSGDLSVYWYQQSLDQGLQFLIQYYNGEERAKGNILERFSAQQFPDLHSELNLSSLELGDSALYFCASSSSYRFFYSTDTQYFGPGTRLTVL.

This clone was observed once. This chain's CDR3 is CASSASGVRYNEQFF. CDR3 coding DNA: TGTGCCAGCAGCGCCTCGGGAGTGCGATACAATGAGCAGTTCTTC. This chain links TRBV7-2 with TRBJ2-1, with TRBD2 as a possible D gene (6 bases). The CDR3 is 15 residues long. V gave up 5 bases and J gave up 4 bases, with 15 bases separating them. CDR1 and CDR2 (germline): SGHTA, FQGNSA.

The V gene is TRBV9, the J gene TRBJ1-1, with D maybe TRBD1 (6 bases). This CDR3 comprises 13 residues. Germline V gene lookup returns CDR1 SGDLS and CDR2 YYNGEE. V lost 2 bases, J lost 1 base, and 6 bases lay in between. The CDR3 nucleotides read TGTGCCAGCAGCGTCAGGGGGAACACTGAAGCTTTCTTT. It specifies CASSVRGNTEAFF. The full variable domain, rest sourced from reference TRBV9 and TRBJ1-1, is DSGVTQTPKHLITATGQRVTLRCSPRSGDLSVYWYQQSLDQGLQFLIQYYNGEERAKGNILERFSAQQFPDLHSELNLSSLELGDSALYFCASSVRGNTEAFFGQGTRLTVV.

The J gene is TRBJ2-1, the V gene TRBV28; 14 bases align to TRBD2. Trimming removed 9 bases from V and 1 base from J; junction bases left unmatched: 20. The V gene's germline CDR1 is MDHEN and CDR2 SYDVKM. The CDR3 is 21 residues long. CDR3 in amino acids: CASKGPGTSGSKSSSYNEQFF. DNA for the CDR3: TGTGCCAGTAAGGGCCCCGGGACTAGCGGGAGTAAATCGAGTTCCTACAATGAGCAGTTCTTC.

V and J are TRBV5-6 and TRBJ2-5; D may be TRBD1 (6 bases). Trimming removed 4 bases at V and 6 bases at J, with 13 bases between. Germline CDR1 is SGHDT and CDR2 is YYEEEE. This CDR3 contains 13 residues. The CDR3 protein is CASSHDRSKTQYF. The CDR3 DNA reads TGTGCCAGCAGCCACGACAGGTCTAAGACCCAGTACTTC.

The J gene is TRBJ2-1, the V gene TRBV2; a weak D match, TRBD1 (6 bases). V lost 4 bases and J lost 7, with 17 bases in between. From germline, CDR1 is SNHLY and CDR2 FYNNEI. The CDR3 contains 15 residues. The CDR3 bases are TGTGCCAGCAGTGGCGAAGAGACAGGTCCTAATGAGCAGTTCTTC. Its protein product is CASSGEETGPNEQFF.

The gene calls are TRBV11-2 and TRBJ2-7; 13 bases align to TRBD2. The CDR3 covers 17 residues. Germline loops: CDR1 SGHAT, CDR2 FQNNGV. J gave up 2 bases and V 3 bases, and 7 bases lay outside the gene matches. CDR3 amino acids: CASSLTVGLAGAYEQYF. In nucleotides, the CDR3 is TGTGCCAGCAGCTTGACGGTAGGACTAGCGGGAGCCTACGAGCAGTACTTC.

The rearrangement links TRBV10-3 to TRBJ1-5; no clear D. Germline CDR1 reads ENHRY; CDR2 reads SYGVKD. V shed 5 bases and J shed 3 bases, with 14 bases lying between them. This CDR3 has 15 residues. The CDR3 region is CAISLKLGHNQPQHF. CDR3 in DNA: TGTGCCATCAGTTTAAAACTTGGGCACAATCAGCCCCAGCATTTT.

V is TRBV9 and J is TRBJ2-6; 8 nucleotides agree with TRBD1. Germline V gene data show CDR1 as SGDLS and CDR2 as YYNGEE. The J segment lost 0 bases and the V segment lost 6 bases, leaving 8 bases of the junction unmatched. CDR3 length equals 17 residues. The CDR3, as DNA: TGTGCCAGCAACCGGGACAGGCTGTCCTCTGGGGCCAACGTCCTGACTTTC. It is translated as CASNRDRLSSGANVLTF.

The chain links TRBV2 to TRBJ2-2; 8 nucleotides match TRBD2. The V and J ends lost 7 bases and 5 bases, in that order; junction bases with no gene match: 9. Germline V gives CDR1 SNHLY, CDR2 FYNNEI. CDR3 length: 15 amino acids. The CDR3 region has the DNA TGTGCCAGCAAAGCGAGCGGGAGAGGAACCGGGGAGCTGTTTTTT. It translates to CASKASGRGTGELFF.

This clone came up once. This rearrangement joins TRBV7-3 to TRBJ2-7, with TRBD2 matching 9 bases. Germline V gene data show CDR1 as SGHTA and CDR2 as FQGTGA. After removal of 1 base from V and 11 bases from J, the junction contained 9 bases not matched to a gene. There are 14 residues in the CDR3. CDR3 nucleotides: TGTGCCAGCAGCTTAATAGGGCTAGCGGGACGGAAGTACTTC. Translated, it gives CASSLIGLAGRKYF.

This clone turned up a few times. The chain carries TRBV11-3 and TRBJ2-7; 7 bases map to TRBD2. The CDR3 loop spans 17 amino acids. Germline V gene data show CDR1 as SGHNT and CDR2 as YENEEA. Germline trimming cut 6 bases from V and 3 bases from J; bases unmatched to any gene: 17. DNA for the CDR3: TGTGCCAGCAGACTATATCGCGGGAGAACTGCAAGCTACGAGCAGTACTTC. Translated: CASRLYRGRTASYEQYF.

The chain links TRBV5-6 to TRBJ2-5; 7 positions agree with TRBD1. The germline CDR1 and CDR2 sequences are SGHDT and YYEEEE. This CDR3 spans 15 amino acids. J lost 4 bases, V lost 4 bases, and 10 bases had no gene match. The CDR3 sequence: CASSGITGARETQYF. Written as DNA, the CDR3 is TGTGCCAGCAGCGGAATTACAGGGGCTCGAGAGACCCAGTACTTC.

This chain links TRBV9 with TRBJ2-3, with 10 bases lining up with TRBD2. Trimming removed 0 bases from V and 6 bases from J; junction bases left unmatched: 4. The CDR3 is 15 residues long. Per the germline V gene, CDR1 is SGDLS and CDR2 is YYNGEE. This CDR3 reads CASSVERGGHDTQYF. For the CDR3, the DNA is TGTGCCAGCAGCGTAGAGCGGGGGGGCCACGATACGCAGTATTTT.

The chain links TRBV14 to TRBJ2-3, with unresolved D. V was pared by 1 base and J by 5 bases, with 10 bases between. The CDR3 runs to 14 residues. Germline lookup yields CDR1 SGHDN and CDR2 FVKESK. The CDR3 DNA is TGTGCCAGCAGCCAAGGTGTCCTTCGAGATACGCAGTATTTT. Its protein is CASSQGVLRDTQYF. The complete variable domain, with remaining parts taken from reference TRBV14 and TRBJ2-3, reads EAGVTQFPSHSVIEKGQTVTLRCDPISGHDNLYWYRRVMGKEIKFLLHFVKESKQDESGMPNNRFLAERTGGTYSTLKVQPAELEDSGVYFCASSQGVLRDTQYFGPGTRLTVL.

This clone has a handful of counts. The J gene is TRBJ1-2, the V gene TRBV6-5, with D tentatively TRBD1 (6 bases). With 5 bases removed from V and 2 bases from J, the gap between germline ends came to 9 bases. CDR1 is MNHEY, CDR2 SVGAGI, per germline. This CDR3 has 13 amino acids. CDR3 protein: CASSVTGNYGYTF. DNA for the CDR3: TGTGCCAGCAGTGTTACAGGGAACTATGGCTACACCTTC.

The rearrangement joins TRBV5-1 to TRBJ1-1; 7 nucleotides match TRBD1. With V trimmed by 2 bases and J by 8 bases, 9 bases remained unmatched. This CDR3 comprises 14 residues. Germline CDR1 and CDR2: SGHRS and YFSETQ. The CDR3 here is CASSLATGNQEAFF. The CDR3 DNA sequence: TGCGCCAGCAGCTTAGCGACAGGGAACCAAGAAGCTTTCTTT.

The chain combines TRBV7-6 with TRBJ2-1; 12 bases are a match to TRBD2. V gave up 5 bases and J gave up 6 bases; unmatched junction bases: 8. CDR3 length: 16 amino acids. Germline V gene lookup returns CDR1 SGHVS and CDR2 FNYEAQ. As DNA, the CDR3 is TGTGCCAGCAGCCCCGGGACTAGCGGGTACCTCAATGAGCAGTTCTTC. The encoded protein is CASSPGTSGYLNEQFF.

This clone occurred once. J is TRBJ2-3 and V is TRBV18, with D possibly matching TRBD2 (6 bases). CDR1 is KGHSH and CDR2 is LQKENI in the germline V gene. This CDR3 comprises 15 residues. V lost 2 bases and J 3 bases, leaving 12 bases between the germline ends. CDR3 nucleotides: TGTGCCAGCTCACCAAATGTCCTAGCGACAGATACGCAGTATTTT. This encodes CASSPNVLATDTQYF.